Listed here is a single T cell receptor beta chain. Sequencing of TCR beta CDR3 used immunoSEQ survey depth. Sequenced by immunoSEQ multiplex PCR; TCRdb stores in-frame clones only, minus some. The table has some 87,000 clones, over 70% seen once; the top ten hold around 24%. From germline, CDR1 is SGHTA and CDR2 FQGNSA. Trimming took 4 bases from V and 7 from J; bases not matched to a gene: 10. CDR3 length: 16 residues. The data were obtained in a study of CD8 T cell repertoires and HIV-1 epitope variants. Study as a whole: Separate wells received one of Twenty-five Gag or Nef variant peptides. 1M T cells were kept uncultured as a baseline. Epitopes were three Gag families plus Nef HW9 and YT9.

V usage is TRBV7-2 and J usage is TRBJ2-1; TRBD1 agrees at 10 bases. Sequencing used uncultured baseline CD8+ T cells from peripheral blood mononuclear cells (PBMCs). The source of this sequence is a male donor with HIV. This chain's CDR3 is CASSSTRQGALNEQFF. CDR3 DNA: TGTGCCAGCAGCTCGACTAGACAGGGGGCATTAAATGAGCAGTTCTTC.